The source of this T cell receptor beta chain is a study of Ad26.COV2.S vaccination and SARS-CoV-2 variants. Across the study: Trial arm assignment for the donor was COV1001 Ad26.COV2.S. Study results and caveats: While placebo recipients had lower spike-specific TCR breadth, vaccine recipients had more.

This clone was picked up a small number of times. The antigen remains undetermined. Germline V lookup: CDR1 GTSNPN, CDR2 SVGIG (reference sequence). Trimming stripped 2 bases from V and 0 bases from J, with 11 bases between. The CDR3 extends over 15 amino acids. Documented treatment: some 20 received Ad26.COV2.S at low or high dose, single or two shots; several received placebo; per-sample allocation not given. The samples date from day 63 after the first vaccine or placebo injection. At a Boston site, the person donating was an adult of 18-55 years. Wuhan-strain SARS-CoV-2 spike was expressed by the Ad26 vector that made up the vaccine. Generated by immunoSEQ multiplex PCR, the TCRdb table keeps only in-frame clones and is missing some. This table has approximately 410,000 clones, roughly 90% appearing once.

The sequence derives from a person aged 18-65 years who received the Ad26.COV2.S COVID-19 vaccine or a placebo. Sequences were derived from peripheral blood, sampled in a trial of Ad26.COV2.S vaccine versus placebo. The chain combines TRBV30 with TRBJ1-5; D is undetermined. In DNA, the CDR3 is TGTGCCTGGAGTACCTACAGTTATAGCAATCAGCCCCAGCATTTT. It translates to CAWSTYSYSNQPQHF.